The present T cell receptor beta chain was sequenced within a study of cytomegalovirus exposure and HLA in healthy donors. Study-wide results and limits: A further, later analysis showed that HLA-associated TCR beta chains (compared with equally common others) were more clonally expanded.

Researchers ran the PCR with 60 Vbeta and 13 Jbeta primers. TCRdb's copy holds only in-frame clones and misses some; the assay was immunoSEQ multiplex PCR. The sample has about 150,000 clones, almost 80% seen once. Per the germline V gene, CDR1 is SGHRS and CDR2 is YFSETQ. The CDR3 loop spans 15 amino acids. V lost 5 bases and J lost 0, with 14 bases in between. On this clone: Its antigen is unknown.

This clonotype was obtained from a woman aged 40 to 50 in good health and CMV-seropositive. The chain is built from TRBV5-1 and TRBJ1-1; a weak D match, TRBD1 (5 bases). Input material: PBMCs. This chain's CDR3 is CASRRETAVNTEAFF. CDR3 DNA: TGCGCCAGCAGACGAGAGACAGCTGTGAACACTGAAGCTTTCTTT.